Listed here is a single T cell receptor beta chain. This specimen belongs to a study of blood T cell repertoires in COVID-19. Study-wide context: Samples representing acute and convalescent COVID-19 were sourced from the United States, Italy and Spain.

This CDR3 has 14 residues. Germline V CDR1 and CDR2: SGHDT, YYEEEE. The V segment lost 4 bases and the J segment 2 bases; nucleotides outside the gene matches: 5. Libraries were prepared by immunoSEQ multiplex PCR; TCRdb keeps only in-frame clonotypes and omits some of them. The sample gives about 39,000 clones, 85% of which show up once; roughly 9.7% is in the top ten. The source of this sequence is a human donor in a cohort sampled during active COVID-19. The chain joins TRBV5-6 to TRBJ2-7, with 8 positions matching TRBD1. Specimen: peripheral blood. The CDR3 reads CASSADRGPYEQYF. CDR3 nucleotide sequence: TGTGCCAGCAGCGCTGACAGGGGACCCTACGAGCAGTACTTC.